Reported below is one TCR beta chain. Its target is not known. The data originate from a study of identifying expanded T cells in peripheral blood. Study results and limitations: Technical replicates showed around 1.2 changed clones; about two weeks roughly 18; four weeks 19.

Using immunoSEQ multiplex PCR, the repertoire was profiled, and TCRdb retains in-frame clones only, with some absent. Of tens of thousands of clones detected, roughly 84% appear once; the ten largest clones hold around 19%. No infections or other immune events were documented during collection. Losses at the gene ends were 5 bases for V and 5 bases for J; bases not matched to a gene: 8. CDR3 size: 14 residues. Germline CDR1 SNHLY, CDR2 FYNNEI. The sample consisted of blood. The chain joins TRBV2 to TRBJ2-7; TRBD1 matches 8 bases. The origin of this receptor is a person aged 18 to 70 in good health. In DNA, the CDR3 is TGTGCCAGCAGTTCCCGGACAGGGAACAACGAGCAGTACTTC. The encoded protein is CASSSRTGNNEQYF.